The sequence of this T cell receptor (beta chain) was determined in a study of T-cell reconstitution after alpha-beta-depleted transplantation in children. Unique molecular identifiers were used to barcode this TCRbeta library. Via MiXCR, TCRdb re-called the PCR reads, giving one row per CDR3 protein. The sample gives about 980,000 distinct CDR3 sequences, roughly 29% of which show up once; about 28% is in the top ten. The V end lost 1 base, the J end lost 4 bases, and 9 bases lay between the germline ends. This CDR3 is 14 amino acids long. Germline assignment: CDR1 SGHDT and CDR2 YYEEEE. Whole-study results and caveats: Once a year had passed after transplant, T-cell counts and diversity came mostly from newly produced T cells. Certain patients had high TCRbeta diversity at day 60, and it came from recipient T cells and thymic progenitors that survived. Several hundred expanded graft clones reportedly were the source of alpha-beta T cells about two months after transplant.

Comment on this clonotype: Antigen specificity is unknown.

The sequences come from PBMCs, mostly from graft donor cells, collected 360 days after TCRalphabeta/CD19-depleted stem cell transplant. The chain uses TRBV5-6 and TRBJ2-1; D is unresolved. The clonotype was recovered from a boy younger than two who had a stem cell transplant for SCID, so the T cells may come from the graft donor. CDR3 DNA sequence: TGTGCCAGCAGCTTGAGGTGGGATTACAATGAGCAGTTCTTC. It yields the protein CASSLRWDYNEQFF. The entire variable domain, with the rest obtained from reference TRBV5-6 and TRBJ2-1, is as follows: DAGVTQSPTHLIKTRGQQVTLRCSPKSGHDTVSWYQQALGQGPQFIFQYYEEEERQRGNFPDRFSGHQFPNYSSELNVNALLLGDSALYLCASSLRWDYNEQFFGPGTRLTVL.